A selection of T cell receptor beta chains follows, all from one sample in a study of T cell changes during pregnancy in multiple sclerosis. The data were produced by immunoSEQ multiplex PCR, yet TCRdb's version contains in-frame clones alone and is incomplete. In the table there are tens of thousands of clones, 88% of which are singletons. Sequencing was performed on CD8+ T cells from peripheral blood mononuclear cells, taken after pregnancy. These receptors all come from a female donor in good health, enrolled as a control in a pregnancy study. Each CDR3 is given with its conserved first and last residue. A D gene is named only where the DNA matches it firmly. Size is stated for part of the rows, as once, few or many counts, or as a class when the clone is expanded.

abundance	d_gene	v_gene	j_gene	CDR3aa	CDR3nt
-	-	TRBV7-9	TRBJ2-7	CASSLPIMEEQYF	TGTGCCAGCAGCTTACCCATTATGGAGGAGCAGTACTTC
few	TRBD1	TRBV7-3	TRBJ2-3	CASSLGPGTGADTQYF	TGTGCCAGCAGCTTAGGGCCCGGGACAGGGGCAGATACGCAGTATTTT
-	TRBD2	TRBV5-1	TRBJ2-1	CASSSVAGGYNEQFF	TGCGCCAGCAGCTCGGTAGCGGGGGGCTACAATGAGCAGTTCTTC
-	-	TRBV10-3	TRBJ1-2	CAIASSGPINYGYTF	TGTGCCATCGCTAGCTCTGGTCCAATTAACTATGGCTACACCTTC
-	TRBD1	TRBV4-3	TRBJ1-6	CASSQDLGGTGGPFYNSPLHF	TGCGCCAGCAGCCAAGATCTAGGGGGGACAGGGGGCCCTTTTTATAATTCACCCCTCCACTTT
-	-	TRBV4-3	TRBJ2-1	CASSQGLVRLYNEQFF	TGCGCCAGCAGCCAGGGGCTTGTGAGGTTGTACAATGAGCAGTTCTTC
once	TRBD1	TRBV11-3	TRBJ2-5	CASSVRGPETQYF	TGTGCCAGCAGCGTGAGGGGGCCAGAGACCCAGTACTTC
-	-	TRBV9	TRBJ2-5	CASSPRPGQRETQYF	TGTGCCAGCAGCCCCCGCCCCGGACAGAGGGAGACCCAGTACTTC
-	TRBD2	TRBV7-2	TRBJ2-5	CASSLVGGARQETQYF	TGTGCCAGCAGCTTAGTCGGGGGGGCCCGCCAAGAGACCCAGTACTTC
-	-	TRBV7-8	TRBJ1-1	CASSLVPGGSTEAFF	TGTGCCAGCAGCTTAGTTCCGGGGGGTAGCACTGAAGCTTTCTTT
few	-	TRBV21-1	TRBJ2-7	CASSRDRGRQQYF	TGTGCCAGCAGCAGGGACAGGGGGCGGCAGCAGTACTTC
-	-	TRBV6-4	TRBJ1-2	CASSDPKKYRVKDYGYTF	TGTGCCAGCAGTGACCCAAAGAAGTACAGGGTCAAGGACTATGGCTACACCTTC
-	TRBD1	TRBV27	TRBJ2-7	CASSGTGSIYEQYF	TGTGCCAGCAGTGGGACAGGGAGCATATACGAGCAGTACTTC
large	TRBD1	TRBV28	TRBJ1-5	CASSFPSTGTANLQAQPQHF	TGTGCCAGCAGTTTCCCCTCCACCGGGACAGCCAACCTCCAGGCTCAGCCCCAGCATTTT
-	TRBD2	TRBV7-2	TRBJ2-1	CDSSLNGLAGGNEQFF	TGTGACAGCAGCTTGAACGGACTAGCGGGGGGGAATGAGCAGTTCTTC
-	TRBD2	TRBV27	TRBJ2-7	CASSPGLAGSVQYF	TGTGCCAGCAGTCCGGGACTAGCGGGGTCGGTGCAGTACTTC
-	TRBD2	TRBV7-6	TRBJ2-1	CASSFSGVYYNEQFF	TGTGCCAGCAGCTTTAGCGGGGTTTACTACAATGAGCAGTTCTTC
-	-	TRBV28	TRBJ1-2	CASEGQSNYGYTF	TGTGCCAGCGAAGGACAAAGTAACTATGGCTACACCTTC
-	TRBD2	TRBV4-1	TRBJ2-3	CASRGEFTDTQYF	TGCGCCAGCCGGGGGGAGTTCACAGATACGCAGTATTTT
once	-	TRBV6-5	TRBJ1-1	CASTPRRVNTEAFF	TGTGCCAGCACCCCCAGGAGGGTGAACACTGAAGCTTTCTTT
-	TRBD2	TRBV7-6	TRBJ2-5	CASSPLRLAEETQYF	TGTGCCAGCAGCCCGCTCCGACTAGCGGAAGAGACCCAGTACTTC
-	TRBD1	TRBV4-1	TRBJ1-4	CASHTGGIEKLFF	TGCGCCAGCCATACAGGGGGAATTGAAAAACTGTTTTTT
once	TRBD2	TRBV13	TRBJ2-7	CASSSSGGHHRNEQYF	TGTGCCAGCAGCTCTAGCGGGGGGCATCACAGGAACGAGCAGTACTTC
-	-	TRBV4-3	TRBJ2-5	CASSQDPEETQYF	TGCGCCAGCAGCCAAGATCCGGAGGAGACCCAGTACTTC
-	-	TRBV6-5	TRBJ1-4	CASSYWQGNEKLFF	TGTGCCAGCAGTTACTGGCAGGGGAATGAAAAACTGTTTTTT
-	TRBD2	TRBV29-1	TRBJ2-2	CSVQASGGLTGELFF	TGCAGCGTTCAGGCTAGCGGGGGCCTTACTGGGGAGCTGTTTTTT